This T cell receptor beta chain was obtained from a study of CD8 T cells in ankylosing spondylitis. The V gene's germline CDR1 is SGHTS and CDR2 YDEGEE. Trimming pared 0 bases from V and 0 bases from J, leaving 6 bases between. CDR3 length: 15 residues. Notes on the study in general: Typical of ankylosing spondylitis blood, it appeared, was a TCR beta motif of about eight highly homologous variants. Matched ankylosing spondylitis synovial fluid reportedly contained a significantly enriched population of disease-linked clones.

On this clonotype itself: The antigen remains unidentified.

Generation of TCR beta libraries employed quantitative 5'-RACE incorporating molecular barcodes. A single record per CDR3 protein comes from TCRdb applying MiXCR to the 5' RACE reads. The sample yields 250,000 to 350,000 distinct CDR3 sequences, about 20% seen once. The rearrangement joins TRBV5-8 to TRBJ2-2; no clear D. The receptor was derived from a female donor with ankylosing spondylitis or in good health (not recorded which). Material: blood, either unsorted or a sorted T cell fraction (not recorded which). Here the CDR3 reads CASSLDISNTGELFF. The DNA for the CDR3 is TGTGCCAGCAGCTTGGACATCTCGAACACCGGGGAGCTGTTTTTT.